The next 7 T cell receptor beta chains were all read from a single sample in a study of T-cell memory formation after mild COVID-19. Using its own MiXCR run on the 5' RACE reads, TCRdb lists one record per CDR3 protein. The sample holds about 45,000 distinct CDR3 sequences; nearly 9.5% are singletons and the top ten take about an eighth. Sample: PBMCs or a T cell subset sorted from them (not recorded which). The receptors come from an adult woman who had mild COVID-19 (a few samples of this study predate the infection). Cell type and time point are not known.

At least ten counts were recorded for this clonotype. The J gene is TRBJ1-2, the V gene TRBV29-1; D possibly corresponds to TRBD1 (5 bases). V dropped 7 bases and J dropped 4 bases, with 13 bases sitting between them. Germline V gene sequence: CDR1 SQVTM, CDR2 ANQGSEA. The CDR3 is 12 residues long. The CDR3 DNA follows: TGCAGCGCCCAAGACAGATTCTATGGCTACACCTTC. Translating it yields CSAQDRFYGYTF.

V and J are TRBV11-2 and TRBJ2-5; D gene uncertain. The germline CDR1 and CDR2 sequences are SGHAT and FQNNGV. The CDR3 spans 17 residues. V lost 1 base, J lost 3 bases, and 18 bases lay in between. The CDR3 region has the DNA TGTGCCAGCAGCTTAGCTCACTCTTCATCTAGGAAAGAGACCCAGTACTTC. As protein: CASSLAHSSSRKETQYF. Combining the CDR3 with reference TRBV11-2 and TRBJ2-5 gives the whole variable domain EAGVAQSPRYKIIEKRQSVAFWCNPISGHATLYWYQQILGQGPKLLIQFQNNGVVDDSQLPKDRFSAERLKGVDSTLKIQPAKLEDSAVYLCASSLAHSSSRKETQYFGPGTRLLVL.

This clonotype was detected only a few times. The chain links TRBV7-9 to TRBJ2-7; maybe TRBD1 (6 bases). This CDR3 region has 13 residues. Trimming stripped 5 bases from V and 10 bases from J, with 18 bases between. Germline CDR1 and CDR2: SEHNR and FQNEAQ (reference sequence). The CDR3 DNA reads TGTGCCAGCAGCCCCGCAGGGGCGCAAGAACAGTACTTC. This codes for CASSPAGAQEQYF.

The sample holds a few counts of this clonotype. The CDR3 loop reads CASSLVSKSSYEQYF. The CDR3 DNA follows: TGTGCCAGCAGCTTAGTTTCAAAATCGTCCTACGAGCAGTACTTC. The chain combines TRBV11-2 with TRBJ2-7; D gene ambiguous. This CDR3 contains 15 residues. Trimming cost V 1 base and J 1 base, with 11 bases left between them. Per the germline V gene, CDR1 is SGHAT and CDR2 is FQNNGV.

The J gene is TRBJ1-4, the V gene TRBV19, with D tentatively TRBD1 (6 bases). CDR1 LNHDA and CDR2 SQIVND come from the germline V gene (reference sequence). The CDR3 totals 16 residues. With 10 bases removed from V and 0 bases from J, the gap between germline ends came to 18 bases. The CDR3 sequence: CATQTGQFATNEKLFF. In DNA, the CDR3 is TGTGCCACACAGACCGGACAGTTTGCAACTAATGAAAAACTGTTTTTT.

This clonotype was detected many times. The chain links TRBV13 to TRBJ2-3; 12 bases are shared with TRBD1. Germline values: CDR1 PRHDT, CDR2 FYEKMQ (reference sequence). This CDR3 is 17 amino acids long. Trimming removed 2 bases from V and 6 bases from J; junction bases left unmatched: 9. CDR3 bases: TGTGCCAGCAGCTTAAGCCGGGACAGGGGGCGTCGGGATACGCAGTATTTT. It specifies CASSLSRDRGRRDTQYF.

This clonotype was counted ten times or more. This chain links TRBV12-3 or TRBV12-4 with TRBJ2-1, with D possibly matching TRBD2 (5 bases). V shed 7 bases and J shed 5 bases, with 18 bases lying between them. The CDR3 extends over 15 amino acids. Here the CDR3 DNA reads TGTGCCAGCACCTTGGTTCCAGCGGAGGACAATGAGCAGTTCTTC. This gives the protein CASTLVPAEDNEQFF.